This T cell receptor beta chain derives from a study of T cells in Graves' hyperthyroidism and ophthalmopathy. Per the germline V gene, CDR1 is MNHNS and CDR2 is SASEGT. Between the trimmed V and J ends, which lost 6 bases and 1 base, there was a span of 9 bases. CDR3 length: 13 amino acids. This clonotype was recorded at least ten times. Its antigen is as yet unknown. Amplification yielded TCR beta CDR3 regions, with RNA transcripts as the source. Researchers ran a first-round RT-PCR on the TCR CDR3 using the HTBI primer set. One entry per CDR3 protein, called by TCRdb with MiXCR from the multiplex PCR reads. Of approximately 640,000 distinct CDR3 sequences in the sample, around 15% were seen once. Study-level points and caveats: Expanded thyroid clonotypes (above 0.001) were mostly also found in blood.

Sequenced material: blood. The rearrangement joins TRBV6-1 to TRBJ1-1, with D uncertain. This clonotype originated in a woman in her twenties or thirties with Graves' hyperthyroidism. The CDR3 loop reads CASRSIGNTEAFF. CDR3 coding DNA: TGTGCCAGCAGATCGATAGGGAACACTGAAGCTTTCTTT.